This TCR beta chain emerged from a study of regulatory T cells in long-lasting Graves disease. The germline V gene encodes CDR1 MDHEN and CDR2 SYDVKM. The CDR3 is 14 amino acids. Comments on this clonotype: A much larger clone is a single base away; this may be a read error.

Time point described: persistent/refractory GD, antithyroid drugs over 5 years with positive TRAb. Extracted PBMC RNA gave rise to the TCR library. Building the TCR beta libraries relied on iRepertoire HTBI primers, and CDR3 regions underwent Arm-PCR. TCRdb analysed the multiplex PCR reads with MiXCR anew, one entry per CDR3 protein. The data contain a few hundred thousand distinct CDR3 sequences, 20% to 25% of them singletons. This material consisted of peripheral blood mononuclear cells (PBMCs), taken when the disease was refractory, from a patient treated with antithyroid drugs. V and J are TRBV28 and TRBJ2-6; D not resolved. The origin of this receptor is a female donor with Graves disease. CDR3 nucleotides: TGTGCCAGCAGTTTTAGCTCTGGGACCAACGTCCTGACTTTC. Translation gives CASSFSSGTNVLTF.